The T cell receptor beta chain under discussion was sequenced for a study of regulatory T cells in long-lasting Graves disease. Study background: In persistent Graves' disease, antithyroid drugs had been taken for over 5 years and TSH receptor antibodies stayed positive.

This clonotype came up a few times. Its specificity is not known. Germline loops: CDR1 KGHSH, CDR2 LQKENI. V lost 3 bases, J lost 5 bases, and 4 bases stayed unmatched. The CDR3 is made up of 13 amino acids. Time point given: persistent/refractory GD, antithyroid drugs over 5 years with positive TRAb. Making the TCR library involved RNA that had been extracted from PBMCs. American Thyroid Association guidelines served as the basis for diagnosing Graves' disease. Whole-study results and caveats: There were preferences for TRBV28, TRBJ1-2 and TRBJ2-5 in persistent disease. Whereas new patients shared 870 or so public clonotypes, persistent patients shared more, at under 3,500.

With iRepertoire HTBI primers and Arm-PCR of CDR3 regions, TCR beta libraries were built. TCRdb reprocessed the multiplex PCR reads via MiXCR and lists one record per CDR3 protein. The sample lists roughly 700,000 distinct CDR3 sequences, 25% to 30% seen once, with about 42% in the top ten. This chain connects TRBV18 to TRBJ2-7; 7 nucleotides align to TRBD1. This TCR was recovered from a female donor with Graves disease. This sample comprised peripheral blood mononuclear cells (PBMCs), obtained when the disease was refractory, from a patient treated with antithyroid drugs. The CDR3, as DNA: TGTGCCAGCTCACCCAGGGACAGTAACGAGCAGTACTTC. It encodes CASSPRDSNEQYF.